This T cell receptor (beta chain) was recovered during a study of T cell responses to AZD1222 COVID-19 vaccine. Regarding the study as a whole: Across the whole spike, CD4 TCRs peaked at regions 160-218 and 743-854. Per reports, nearly half of all spike-specific TCRs target regions that are unmutated in variants.

Here immunoSEQ multiplex PCR was the method, and the copy in TCRdb shows in-frame clones only, minus some. The sample holds tens of thousands of clones, more than 70% seen once. Germline loops: CDR1 MDHEN, CDR2 SYDVKM. With V trimmed by 7 bases and J by 2 bases, 7 bases remained unmatched. The length of the CDR3 is 14 residues. Notes on this clone: Its antigen is undetermined.

This rearrangement joins TRBV28 to TRBJ2-7, with TRBD1 matching over 8 bases. This sequence was found in an adult in good health. The material sequenced was peripheral blood, taken on day 0 of AZD1222 vaccination. CDR3 DNA sequence: TGTGCCAGCAAAACAGGGGGTATCACCTACGAGCAGTACTTC. It codes for CASKTGGITYEQYF.